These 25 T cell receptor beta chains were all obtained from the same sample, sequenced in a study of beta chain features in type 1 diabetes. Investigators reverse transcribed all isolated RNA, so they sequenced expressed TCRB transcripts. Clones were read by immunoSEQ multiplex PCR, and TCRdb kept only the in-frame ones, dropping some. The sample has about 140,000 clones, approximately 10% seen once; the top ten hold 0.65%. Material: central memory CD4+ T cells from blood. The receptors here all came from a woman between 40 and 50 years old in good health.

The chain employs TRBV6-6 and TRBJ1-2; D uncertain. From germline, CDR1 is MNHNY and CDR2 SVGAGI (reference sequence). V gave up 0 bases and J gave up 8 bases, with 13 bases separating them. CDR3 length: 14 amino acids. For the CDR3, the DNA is TGTGCCAGCAGTTACTCGACGTCGGGAGGCGGCTACACCTTC. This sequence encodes CASSYSTSGGGYTF.

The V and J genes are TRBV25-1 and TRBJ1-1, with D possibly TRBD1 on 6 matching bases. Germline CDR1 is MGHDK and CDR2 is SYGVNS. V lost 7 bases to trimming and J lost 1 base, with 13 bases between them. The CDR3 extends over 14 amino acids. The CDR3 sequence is CASTDPDRNTEAFF. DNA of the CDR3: TGTGCCAGCACCGACCCGGACAGGAACACTGAAGCTTTCTTT.

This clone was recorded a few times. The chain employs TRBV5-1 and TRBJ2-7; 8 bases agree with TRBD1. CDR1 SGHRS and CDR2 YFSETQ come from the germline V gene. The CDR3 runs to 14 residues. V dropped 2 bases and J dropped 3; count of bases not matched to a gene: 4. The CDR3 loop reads CASSFTGGNYEQYF. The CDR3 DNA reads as TGCGCCAGCAGCTTTACAGGGGGAAACTACGAGCAGTACTTC.

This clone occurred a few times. The CDR3 loop is CASSQETSGGAFEQYF. The CDR3 bases are TGTGCCAGCAGCCAAGAGACTAGCGGGGGGGCATTCGAGCAGTACTTC. The chain uses TRBV4-2 and TRBJ2-7, with 14 bases lining up with TRBD2. The germline CDR1 and CDR2 sequences are LGHNA and YNFKEQ. The CDR3 is 16 residues long. The V segment lost 0 bases and the J segment 6 bases; nucleotides outside the gene matches: 4.

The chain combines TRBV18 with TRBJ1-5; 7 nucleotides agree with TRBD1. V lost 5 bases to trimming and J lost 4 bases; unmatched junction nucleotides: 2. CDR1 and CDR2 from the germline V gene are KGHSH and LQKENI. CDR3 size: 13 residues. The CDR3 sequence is CASSRDSNQPQHF. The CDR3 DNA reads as TGTGCCAGCTCAAGGGACAGTAATCAGCCCCAGCATTTT.

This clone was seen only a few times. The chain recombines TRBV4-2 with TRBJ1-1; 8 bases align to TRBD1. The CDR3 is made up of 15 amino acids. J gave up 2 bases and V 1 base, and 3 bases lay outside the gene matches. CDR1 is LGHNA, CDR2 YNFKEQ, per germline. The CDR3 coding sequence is TGTGCCAGCAGCCAAGTAGGACAGGGTAACACTGAAGCTTTCTTT. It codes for CASSQVGQGNTEAFF.

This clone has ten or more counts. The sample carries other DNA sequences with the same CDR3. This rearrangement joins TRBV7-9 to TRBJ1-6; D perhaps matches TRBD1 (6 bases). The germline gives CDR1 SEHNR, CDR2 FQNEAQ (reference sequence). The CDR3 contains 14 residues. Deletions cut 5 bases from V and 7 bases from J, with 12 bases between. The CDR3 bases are TGTGCCAGCAGCCCTATCGGACAGAATTCACCCCTCCACTTT. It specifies CASSPIGQNSPLHF.

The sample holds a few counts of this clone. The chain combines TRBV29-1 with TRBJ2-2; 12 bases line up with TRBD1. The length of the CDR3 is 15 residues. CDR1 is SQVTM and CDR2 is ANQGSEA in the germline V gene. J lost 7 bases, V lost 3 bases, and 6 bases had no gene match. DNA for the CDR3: TGCAGCGTTGAGGCGGGACAGGGGGCATACGGGGAGCTGTTTTTT. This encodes CSVEAGQGAYGELFF.

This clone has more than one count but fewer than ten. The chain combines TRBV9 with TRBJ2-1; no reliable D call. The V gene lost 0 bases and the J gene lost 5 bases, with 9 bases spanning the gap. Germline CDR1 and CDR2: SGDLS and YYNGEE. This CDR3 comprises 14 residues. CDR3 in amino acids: CASSVVGRNNEQFF. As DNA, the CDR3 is TGTGCCAGCAGCGTAGTTGGCAGGAACAATGAGCAGTTCTTC.

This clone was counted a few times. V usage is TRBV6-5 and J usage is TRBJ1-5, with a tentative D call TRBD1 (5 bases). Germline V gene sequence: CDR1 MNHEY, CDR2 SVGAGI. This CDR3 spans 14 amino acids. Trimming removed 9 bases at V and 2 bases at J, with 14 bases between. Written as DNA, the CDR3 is TGTGCCAGGACGCAGGGTAAAGGCAATCAGCCCCAGCATTTT. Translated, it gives CARTQGKGNQPQHF.

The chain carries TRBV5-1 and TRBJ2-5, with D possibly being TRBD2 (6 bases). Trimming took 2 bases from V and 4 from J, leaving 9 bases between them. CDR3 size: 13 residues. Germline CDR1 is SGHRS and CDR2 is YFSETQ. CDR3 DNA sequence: TGCGCCAGCAGCTTTCAGGGAGGAGAGACCCAGTACTTC. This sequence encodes CASSFQGGETQYF.

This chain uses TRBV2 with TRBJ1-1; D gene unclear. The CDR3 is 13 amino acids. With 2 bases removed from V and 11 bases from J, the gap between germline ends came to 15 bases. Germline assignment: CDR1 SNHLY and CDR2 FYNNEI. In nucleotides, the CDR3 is TGTGCCAGCAGTGAACAGGCCGACATGGGCGCTTTCTTT. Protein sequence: CASSEQADMGAFF.

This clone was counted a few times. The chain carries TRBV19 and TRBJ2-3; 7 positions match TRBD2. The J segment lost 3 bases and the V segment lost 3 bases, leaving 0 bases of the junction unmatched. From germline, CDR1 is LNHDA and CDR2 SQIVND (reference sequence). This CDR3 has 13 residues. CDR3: CASSMGGTDTQYF. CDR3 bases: TGTGCCAGTAGTATGGGAGGGACAGATACGCAGTATTTT.

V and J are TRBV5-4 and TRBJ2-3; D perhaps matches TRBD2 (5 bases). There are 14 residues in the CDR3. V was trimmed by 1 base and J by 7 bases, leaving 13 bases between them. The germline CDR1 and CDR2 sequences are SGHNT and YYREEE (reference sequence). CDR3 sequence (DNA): TGTGCCAGCAGCTTGAAACGGGGTGAGAATACGCAGTATTTT. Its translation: CASSLKRGENTQYF.

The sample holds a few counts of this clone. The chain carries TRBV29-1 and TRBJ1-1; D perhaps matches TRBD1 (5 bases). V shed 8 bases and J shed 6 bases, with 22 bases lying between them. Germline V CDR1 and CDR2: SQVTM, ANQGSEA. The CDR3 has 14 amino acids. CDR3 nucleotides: TGCAGCTTCTCCCCCGTCGGGACTTTTGCTGAAGCTTTCTTT. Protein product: CSFSPVGTFAEAFF. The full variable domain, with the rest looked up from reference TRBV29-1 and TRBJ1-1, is SAVISQKPSRDICQRGTSLTIQCQVDSQVTMMFWYRQQPGQSLTLIATANQGSEATYESGFVIDKFPISRPNLTFSTLTVSNMSPEDSSIYLCSFSPVGTFAEAFFGQGTRLTVV.

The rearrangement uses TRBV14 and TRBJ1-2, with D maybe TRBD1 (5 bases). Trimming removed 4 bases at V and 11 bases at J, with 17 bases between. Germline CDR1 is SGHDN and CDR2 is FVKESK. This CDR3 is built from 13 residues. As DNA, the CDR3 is TGTGCCAGCAGCCGGGACTACGACGTGGTGTACACCTTC. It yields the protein CASSRDYDVVYTF.

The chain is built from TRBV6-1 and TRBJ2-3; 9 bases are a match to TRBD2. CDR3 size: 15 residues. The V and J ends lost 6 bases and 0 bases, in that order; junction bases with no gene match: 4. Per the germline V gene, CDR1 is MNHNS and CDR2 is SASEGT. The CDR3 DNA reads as TGTGCCAGCAGAACTAGCGGGTCTAGCACAGATACGCAGTATTTT. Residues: CASRTSGSSTDTQYF.

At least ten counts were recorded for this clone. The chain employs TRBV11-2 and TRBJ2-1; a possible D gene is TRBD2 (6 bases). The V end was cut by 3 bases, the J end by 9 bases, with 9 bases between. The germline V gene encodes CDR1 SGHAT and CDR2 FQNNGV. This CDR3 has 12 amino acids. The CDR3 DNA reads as TGTGCCAGCAGCTTGGAGGGCAGTGAGCAGTTCTTC. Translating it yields CASSLEGSEQFF.

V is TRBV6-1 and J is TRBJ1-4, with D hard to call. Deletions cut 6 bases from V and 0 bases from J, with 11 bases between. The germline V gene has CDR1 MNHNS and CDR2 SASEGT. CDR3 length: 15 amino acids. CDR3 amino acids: CASSPSPATNEKLFF. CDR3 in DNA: TGTGCCAGCAGCCCGAGCCCGGCAACTAATGAAAAACTGTTTTTT.

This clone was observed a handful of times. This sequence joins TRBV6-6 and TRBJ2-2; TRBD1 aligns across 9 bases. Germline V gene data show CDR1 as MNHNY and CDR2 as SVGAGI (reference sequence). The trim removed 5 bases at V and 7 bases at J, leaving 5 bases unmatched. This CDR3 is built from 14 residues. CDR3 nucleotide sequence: TGTGCCAGCAGTGGGACAGGGATTAACGGGGAGCTGTTTTTT. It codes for CASSGTGINGELFF.

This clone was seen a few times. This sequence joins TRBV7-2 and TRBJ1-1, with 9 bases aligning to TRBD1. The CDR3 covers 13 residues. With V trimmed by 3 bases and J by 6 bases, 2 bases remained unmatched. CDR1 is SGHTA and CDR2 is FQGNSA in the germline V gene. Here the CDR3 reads CASSFRQGAEAFF. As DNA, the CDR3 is TGTGCCAGCAGCTTCAGACAGGGGGCTGAAGCTTTCTTT.

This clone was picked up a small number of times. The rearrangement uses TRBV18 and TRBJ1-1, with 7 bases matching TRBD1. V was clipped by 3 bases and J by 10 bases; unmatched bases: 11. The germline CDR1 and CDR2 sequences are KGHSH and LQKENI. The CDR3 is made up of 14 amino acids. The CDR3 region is CASSPSTGSGLAFF. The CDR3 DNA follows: TGTGCCAGCTCACCGTCGACAGGGTCGGGGTTAGCTTTCTTT.

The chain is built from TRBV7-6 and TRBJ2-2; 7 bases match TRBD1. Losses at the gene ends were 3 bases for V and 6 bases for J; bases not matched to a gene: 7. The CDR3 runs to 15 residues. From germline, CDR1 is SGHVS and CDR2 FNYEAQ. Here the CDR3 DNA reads TGTGCCAGCAGCTTCTTCACAGGGGTTGCCGGGGAGCTGTTTTTT. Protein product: CASSFFTGVAGELFF.

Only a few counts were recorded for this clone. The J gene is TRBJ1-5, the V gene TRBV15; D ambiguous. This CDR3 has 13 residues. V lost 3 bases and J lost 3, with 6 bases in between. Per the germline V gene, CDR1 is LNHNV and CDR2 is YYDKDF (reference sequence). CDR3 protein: CATSRSFNQPQHF. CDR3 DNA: TGTGCCACCAGCAGGTCATTCAATCAGCCCCAGCATTTT. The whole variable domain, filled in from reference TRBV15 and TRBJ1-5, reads DAMVIQNPRYQVTQFGKPVTLSCSQTLNHNVMYWYQQKSSQAPKLLFHYYDKDFNNEADTPDNFQSRRPNTSFCFLDIRSPGLGDTAMYLCATSRSFNQPQHFGDGTRLSIL.

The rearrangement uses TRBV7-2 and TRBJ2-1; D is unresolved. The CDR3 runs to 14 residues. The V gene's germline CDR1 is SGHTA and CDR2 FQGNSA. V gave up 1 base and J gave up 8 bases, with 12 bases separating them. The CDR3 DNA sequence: TGTGCCAGCAGCTTAGATCTGGGCAGCCATGAGCAGTTCTTC. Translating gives CASSLDLGSHEQFF. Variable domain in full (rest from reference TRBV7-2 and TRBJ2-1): GAGVSQSPSNKVTEKGKDVELRCDPISGHTALYWYRQSLGQGLEFLIYFQGNSAPDKSGLPSDRFSAERTGGSVSTLTIQRTQQEDSAVYLCASSLDLGSHEQFFGPGTRLTVL.